What follows are 17 T cell receptor beta chains derived from one specimen sequenced in a study of vaccination and CD4 T cells after COVID-19 (dated by TCRdb to 2021 to 2024). These receptors are not linked to any known antigen. The library was produced with PCR. Sequenced on an Illumina iSeq 100. At the Johns Hopkins FTIC core, DNA from the cultured CD4+ T cells underwent TCR sequencing with the Oncomine TCR Beta short-read assay. TCRdb reworked the public reads: Q25 trimming with fastp, MiXCR clone assembly, productive beta chains retained. Here each entry gathers all rows of one CDR3 protein and keeps the most common genes and DNA. The table for this sample lists over 20,000 distinct CDR3 sequences; 45% to 65% of them were counted only once. Nearly 6% of the sample is in the top ten clones. What this sample's treatment or condition label stands for: roughly ten-day PBMC culture with coronavirus spike peptide pools or control peptides (ViraFEST assay).

The sample was CD4+ T cells from blood, cultured in vitro. These receptors came from a human donor who had recovered from COVID-19.

This clonotype was detected only a few times. The chain joins TRBV19 to TRBJ2-7; D unclear. Germline lookup yields CDR1 LNHDA and CDR2 SQIVND (reference sequence). This CDR3 is 13 amino acids long. Trimming removed 4 bases at V and 2 bases at J, with 9 bases between. The CDR3 loop reads CASSSPETYEQYF. The CDR3 DNA is TGTGCCAGTAGTAGCCCGGAAACCTACGAGCAGTACTTC.

CDR3 coding DNA: TGTGCCAGCAGTGAATGGAGCAGCCCGGATGGAGAGACCCAGTACTTC. Its protein product is CASSEWSSPDGETQYF. V usage is TRBV6-1 and J usage is TRBJ2-5; D is unresolved. The V gene's germline CDR1 is MNHNS and CDR2 SASEGT. The V end was cut by 2 bases, the J end by 4 bases, with 17 bases between. There are 16 residues in the CDR3.

This clonotype was seen only a few times. The chain employs TRBV6-2 or TRBV6-3 and TRBJ1-1; the D is unclear. The V end lost 6 bases, the J end lost 3 bases, and 17 bases lay between the germline ends. The CDR3 sequence is 15 residues long. Germline loops: CDR1 MNHEY, CDR2 SVGEGT. The CDR3 here is CASRKLDGRYTEAFF. CDR3 nucleotide sequence: TGTGCCAGCAGGAAACTGGACGGGAGATACACTGAAGCTTTCTTT.

The chain employs TRBV30 and TRBJ2-3, with unresolved D. V shed 1 base and J shed 6 bases, with 11 bases lying between them. Germline V gene sequence: CDR1 GTSNPN, CDR2 SVGIG (reference sequence). This CDR3 region has 13 residues. Here the CDR3 reads CAWSANLADTQYF. Here the CDR3 DNA reads TGTGCCTGGAGTGCCAACTTGGCTGATACGCAGTATTTT.

The rearrangement joins TRBV3-1 to TRBJ2-4; either TRBD1 or TRBD2 may fit D (5 bases each). Deletions cut 2 bases from V and 1 base from J, with 15 bases between. Germline CDR1 LGHDT, CDR2 YNNKEL (reference sequence). This CDR3 comprises 17 residues. In DNA, the CDR3 is TGTGCCAGCAGCCAAAACGTTGATTGGGGGGCCAAAAACATTCAGTACTTC. Its translation is CASSQNVDWGAKNIQYF.

In its sample, this clonotype was seen a few times. The rearrangement links TRBV19 to TRBJ1-5; 11 bases match TRBD1. The CDR3 totals 15 residues. The germline V gene has CDR1 LNHDA and CDR2 SQIVND (reference sequence). V trimming: 5 bases; J trimming: 1 base; junction bases outside the gene matches: 1. The CDR3 DNA reads TGTGCCAGTAGTGGGACAGGGGGAAGCAATCAGCCCCAGCATTTT. Translating gives CASSGTGGSNQPQHF. The full variable domain, completed using reference TRBV19 and TRBJ1-5, is DGGITQSPKYLFRKEGQNVTLSCEQNLNHDAMYWYRQDPGQGLRLIYYSQIVNDFQKGDIAEGYSVSREKKESFPLTVTSAQKNPTAFYLCASSGTGGSNQPQHFGDGTRLSIL.

This rearrangement joins TRBV10-3 to TRBJ1-2; 7 bases map to TRBD1. Trimming took 10 bases from V and 4 from J; bases not matched to a gene: 6. The CDR3 is made up of 12 amino acids. CDR1 is ENHRY, CDR2 SYGVKD, per germline. The CDR3 loop is CATETGTYGYTF. The DNA of the CDR3 is TGTGCCACCGAGACAGGGACCTATGGCTACACCTTC.

The chain recombines TRBV30 with TRBJ2-3; D perhaps matches TRBD2 (5 bases). Per the germline V gene, CDR1 is GTSNPN and CDR2 is SVGIG (reference sequence). CDR3 length: 14 amino acids. V was shortened by 8 bases and J by 1 base, with 16 bases between the two germline ends. The CDR3 DNA reads as TGTGCCCTGGAGGCGGGTGGGGGCACAGATACGCAGTATTTT. Translated: CALEAGGGTDTQYF.

This clonotype has just a few counts. This chain links TRBV7-2 with TRBJ2-7; weak D call: TRBD2 (6 bases). V was shortened by 10 bases and J by 5 bases, with 18 bases between the two germline ends. This CDR3 region has 13 residues. The germline V gene encodes CDR1 SGHTA and CDR2 FQGNSA. Here the CDR3 DNA reads TGTGCCACCGACCTAATCCGGGGGAACGAGCAGTACTTC. It specifies CATDLIRGNEQYF.

The rearrangement links TRBV7-2 to TRBJ2-1; 14 bases line up with TRBD2. The germline gives CDR1 SGHTA, CDR2 FQGNSA. This CDR3 contains 15 residues. The junction had 12 bases not matched to a gene; V was cut back by 5 bases and J by 15 bases. The CDR3 loop is CASSPEGTSGSVRFF. The CDR3 coding sequence is TGTGCCAGCAGCCCTGAGGGGACTAGCGGGAGCGTCCGGTTCTTC.

This clonotype was counted between two and nine times. The chain couples TRBV6-2 or TRBV6-3 to TRBJ2-1; TRBD2 matches at 10 bases. CDR3 length equals 13 residues. Germline-derived CDR1 and CDR2 are MNHEY and SVGEGT. V lost 6 bases to trimming and J lost 10 bases; unmatched junction nucleotides: 6. The CDR3 DNA reads as TGTGCCAGCAGGGCTAGCGGGAGAGAAGAGCAGTTCTTC. Its translation is CASRASGREEQFF.

The V call is TRBV20-1, the J call TRBJ2-6; 9 nucleotides align to TRBD1. CDR1 and CDR2 from the germline V gene are DFQATT and SNEGSKA (reference sequence). With 0 bases clipped from V and 2 bases from J, the junction kept 8 bases outside the gene matches. The CDR3 runs 18 residues. The CDR3 protein is CSAREGGTGRAGANVLTF. CDR3 DNA: TGCAGTGCTAGAGAGGGGGGGACAGGGCGAGCTGGGGCCAACGTCCTGACTTTC.

This clonotype occurred a few times. The rearrangement uses TRBV20-1 and TRBJ2-1; 9 bases match TRBD2. This CDR3 comprises 12 residues. CDR1 and CDR2 (germline): DFQATT, SNEGSKA (reference sequence). DNA of the CDR3: TGCAGAAGTATAGCGGGGGACAATGAGCAGTTCTTC. Its protein is CRSIAGDNEQFF.

This clonotype was detected a few times. J is TRBJ1-2 and V is TRBV28, with a weak D call TRBD1 (6 bases). The V end lost 6 bases, the J end lost 8 bases, and 19 bases lay between the germline ends. The CDR3 runs 14 residues. Germline assignment: CDR1 MDHEN and CDR2 SYDVKM. In DNA form, the CDR3 reads TGTGCCAGCAGGGGGCAGGGGTTTGGGGGGGGCTACACCTTC. Translating it yields CASRGQGFGGGYTF.

The chain links TRBV7-2 to TRBJ1-2, with TRBD1 as a possible D gene (6 bases). V lost 2 bases to trimming and J lost 3 bases, with 10 bases between them. CDR1 is SGHTA, CDR2 FQGNSA, per germline. The CDR3 contains 14 residues. The DNA for the CDR3 is TGTGCCAGCAGCTTACTTAGGGGGGACTATGGCTACACCTTC. Amino acid sequence: CASSLLRGDYGYTF.

The chain's CDR3 is CSARDGRTDNSPLHF. The CDR3 DNA is TGCAGTGCTAGAGATGGAAGGACAGATAATTCACCCCTCCACTTT. The chain joins TRBV20-1 to TRBJ1-6, with D perhaps TRBD1 (6 bases). Germline CDR1 and CDR2: DFQATT and SNEGSKA (reference sequence). V was clipped by 0 bases and J by 5 bases, with 11 bases between them. The CDR3 extends over 15 amino acids.

This clonotype was observed a few times. The CDR3 nucleotides read TGTGCCAGCAGCCAAGGAGAAGGGGTCTACGAGCAGTACTTC. It encodes CASSQGEGVYEQYF. V usage is TRBV11-2 and J usage is TRBJ2-7; D possibly corresponds to TRBD1 (5 bases). Germline CDR1 reads SGHAT; CDR2 reads FQNNGV. V lost 5 bases, J lost 3 bases, and 14 bases lay in between. The CDR3 consists of 14 residues.